These T cell receptor beta chains were read from a single sample in a study of OX40 agonist ivuxolimab in advanced cancers. The assay was immunoSEQ multiplex PCR, and TCRdb's table has in-frame clones only and misses some. This sample has about 28,000 clones; approximately 86% occur once, and the top ten carry less than 35%. This material consisted of CD4+ or CD8+ T cells sorted from blood, taken in a trial of the OX40 agonist ivuxolimab. Receptors originate from an adult with an advanced solid tumor such as melanoma, head and neck, liver or kidney cancer. CDR3s include the opening cysteine and the closing phenylalanine or tryptophan. D genes are given only for firm matches. The listing skips clone size in some rows; elsewhere it reads once, few, many or a size class.

D gene	J gene	V gene	clone size	CDR3 DNA	CDR3 protein
-	TRBJ2-4	TRBV27	once	TGTGCCAGCAGTATGAGAGGAGCCAAAAACATTCAGTACTTC	CASSMRGAKNIQYF
-	TRBJ1-5	TRBV7-6	once	TGTGCCAGCAGCGGGGAAGGAGGCCAGCCCCAGCATTTT	CASSGEGGQPQHF
-	TRBJ1-2	TRBV29-1	-	TGCAGCGTTGTCGCAGACAACTATGGCTACACCTTC	CSVVADNYGYTF
-	TRBJ2-7	TRBV15	-	TGTGCCACCAGCCGGGACCCCTACGAGCAGTACTTC	CATSRDPYEQYF
TRBD1	TRBJ2-3	TRBV9	-	TGTGCCAGCAGCGTAGCTACGGGGACAGGAGTCACAGATACGCAGTATTTT	CASSVATGTGVTDTQYF
TRBD1	TRBJ1-1	TRBV7-9	-	TGTGCCAGCAGCCTCCCGAGGGGGCGTGACACTGAAGCTTTCTTT	CASSLPRGRDTEAFF
TRBD1	TRBJ2-3	TRBV5-4	-	TGTGCCAGCAGCTTACCGGGACAGCCCACAGATACGCAGTATTTT	CASSLPGQPTDTQYF
-	TRBJ1-5	TRBV4-1	-	TGCGCCAGCAGCCAATCTCCGGGGGGTGGCAATCAGCCCCAGCATTTT	CASSQSPGGGNQPQHF
TRBD1	TRBJ1-5	TRBV9	-	TGTGCCAGCAGTTCTGGACAGGGGCATCAGCCCCAGCATTTT	CASSSGQGHQPQHF
-	TRBJ2-2	TRBV27	-	TGTGCCAGCAGTCCGGGCTTGCCCGGGGAGCTGTTTTTT	CASSPGLPGELFF
TRBD1	TRBJ2-2	TRBV2	-	TGTGCCGGGGGTGAGCACCGGGACAGGGCGGACGACACCGGGGAGCTGTTTTTT	CAGGEHRDRADDTGELFF
TRBD1	TRBJ2-1	TRBV6-5	-	TGTGCCAGCAGCATGACCGGGACAGGGTTCAATGAGCAGTTCTTC	CASSMTGTGFNEQFF
TRBD1	TRBJ1-1	TRBV30	once	TGTGCCTGGAGTGGCGGGACAGGGGGAATGAACACTGAAGCTTTCTTT	CAWSGGTGGMNTEAFF
TRBD2	TRBJ2-3	TRBV6-6	-	TGTGCCAGCAGTTACTGGAGCGGGGGGGCGGCAGATACGCAGTATTTT	CASSYWSGGAADTQYF
TRBD1	TRBJ2-7	TRBV11-2	-	TGTGCCAGCAGCGCAGGGCTATCAGGGGGTAACTCCTACGAGCAGTACTTC	CASSAGLSGGNSYEQYF
TRBD1	TRBJ2-2	TRBV29-1	-	TGCAGCGCGTACCGACAGGGGGCGAACACCGGGGAGCTGTTTTTT	CSAYRQGANTGELFF
-	TRBJ2-5	TRBV25-1	-	TGTGCCAGCAGTCCCAAGGACTTCCAAGAGACCCAGTACTTC	CASSPKDFQETQYF
-	TRBJ2-7	TRBV7-9	-	TGTGCCAGCCATTACGGGCGGCTCGGGGAGCAGTACTTC	CASHYGRLGEQYF
-	TRBJ1-1	TRBV6-1	-	TGTGCCAGCAGTTATAATACTGGAAACACTGAAGCTTTCTTT	CASSYNTGNTEAFF
-	TRBJ2-7	TRBV5-5	-	TGTGCCAGCAGCCCTACACGGGGATCCTACGAGCAGTACTTC	CASSPTRGSYEQYF